The clone carrying this TCR beta chain was seen more than once but under ten times. A J-beta primer mix and a sample-barcoded 5' primer were used in a second PCR of roughly 6 to 11 cycles. Every cDNA molecule bore a tag from a template-switch adaptor containing 12 random nucleotides. TCRdb independently ran MiXCR on the 5' RACE reads; one entry per CDR3 protein. The data contain fewer than 700,000 distinct CDR3 sequences, 35% to 50% of them singletons. The data originate from a study of blood T cells in healthy people across ages. Study information: There was about one barcoded beta molecule captured by template switching per two T cells.

Germline CDR1 and CDR2: LGHNA and YNFKEQ. CDR3 length equals 15 residues. Trimming removed 0 bases from V and 0 bases from J, with 7 bases in between. Sequencing was performed on blood. This chain connects TRBV4-2 to TRBJ2-3, with D uncertain. This clonotype originated in an elderly man in good health. CDR3 protein: CASSQDYTSTDTQYF. For the CDR3, the DNA is TGTGCCAGCAGCCAAGATTACACTAGCACAGATACGCAGTATTTT.